Presented here are 15 T cell receptor beta chains from one specimen sequenced in a study of T cell responses to AZD1222 COVID-19 vaccine. The table came from immunoSEQ multiplex PCR; TCRdb's copy has only in-frame clones and leaves some out. The repertoire has some 140,000 clones, 80% to 95% of them found once; the top ten carry approximately 6.8%. The specimen comprised peripheral blood, sampled 28 days after the second AZD1222 dose. These receptors were obtained from an adult who received the AZD1222 COVID-19 vaccine.

The rearrangement uses TRBV14 and TRBJ2-3; D remains unclear. V dropped 4 bases and J dropped 10 bases, with 21 bases sitting between them. CDR3 length: 15 residues. The germline V gene has CDR1 SGHDN and CDR2 FVKESK. The CDR3 region has the DNA TGTGCCAGCAGCCCGGTTGGTTCCAGCATCCGCTCGCAGTATTTT. Translated: CASSPVGSSIRSQYF.

This chain joins TRBV12-3 or TRBV12-4 and TRBJ1-1; unclear D gene. This CDR3 has 13 residues. V gave up 4 bases and J gave up 0 bases, with 6 bases separating them. CDR3 in DNA: TGTGCCAGCAGTTACGGTGTGAACACTGAAGCTTTCTTT. Amino acid sequence: CASSYGVNTEAFF.

CDR3 in DNA: TGTGCCAGCAGTTGGGGGGATGGCTACACCTTC. Protein sequence: CASSWGDGYTF. V and J are TRBV6-5 and TRBJ1-2; D is perhaps TRBD1 (5 bases). The V end was cut by 4 bases, the J end by 6 bases, with 6 bases between. Germline V gives CDR1 MNHEY, CDR2 SVGAGI. CDR3 length equals 11 residues.

The chain is built from TRBV19 and TRBJ1-1; D gene ambiguous. The V end lost 5 bases, the J end lost 4 bases, and 8 bases lay between the germline ends. Germline V gene sequence: CDR1 LNHDA, CDR2 SQIVND (reference sequence). The length of the CDR3 is 12 residues. DNA of the CDR3: TGTGCCAGTAGTGTCCGTGGCACTGAAGCTTTCTTT. Amino acids: CASSVRGTEAFF.

There are a few counts of this clone. The rearrangement joins TRBV6-5 to TRBJ1-2, with D perhaps matching TRBD1 (5 bases). Trimming took 8 bases from V and 3 from J, leaving 16 bases between them. The V gene's germline CDR1 is MNHEY and CDR2 SVGAGI. This CDR3 is built from 14 residues. CDR3 sequence: CASGGVVLHYGYTF. In nucleotides, the CDR3 is TGTGCCAGCGGGGGGGTAGTTCTTCACTATGGCTACACCTTC.

This clone was found once. The V gene is TRBV19, the J gene TRBJ2-7; 8 bases are a match to TRBD1. Germline V gene data show CDR1 as LNHDA and CDR2 as SQIVND (reference sequence). V shed 8 bases, J shed 4 bases, and the junction held 10 bases outside the gene matches. The CDR3 length is 14 residues. In nucleotides, the CDR3 is TGTGCCAGTGGACCTACCGGGACAGGATACGAGCAGTACTTC. It translates to CASGPTGTGYEQYF.

Only one count was recorded for this clone. The V call is TRBV6-5, the J call TRBJ1-4; no definite D call. The V and J ends lost 7 bases and 4 bases respectively, with 16 bases between them. The CDR3 loop spans 15 amino acids. Germline lookup yields CDR1 MNHEY and CDR2 SVGAGI. CDR3 sequence reads: CASIPRLGLNEKLFF. As DNA, the CDR3 is TGTGCCAGCATACCCAGGCTTGGCCTTAATGAAAAACTGTTTTTT.

The rearrangement uses TRBV5-6 and TRBJ1-1; D gene unclear. Germline V gene sequence: CDR1 SGHDT, CDR2 YYEEEE. The germline V and J ends were trimmed by 0 bases and 3 bases, with 3 bases remaining between them. The CDR3 sequence is 12 residues long. The CDR3 DNA reads as TGTGCCAGCAGCTTGGGGGACACTGAAGCTTTCTTT. It yields the protein CASSLGDTEAFF.

The CDR3 DNA follows: TGTGCCAGCAGCTTAGTAGGAGGCCCCACCTACAATGAGCAGTTCTTC. Its translation: CASSLVGGPTYNEQFF. The V call is TRBV11-2, the J call TRBJ2-1; D perhaps matches TRBD2 (5 bases). This CDR3 has 16 residues. V lost 1 base to trimming and J lost 2 bases, with 12 bases between them. The germline V gene has CDR1 SGHAT and CDR2 FQNNGV.

The V call is TRBV6-5, the J call TRBJ2-5, with 7 bases aligning to TRBD1. The V gene end was trimmed by 10 bases and the J gene end by 4 bases; junction bases not matched to a gene: 6. This CDR3 is 12 amino acids long. CDR1 MNHEY and CDR2 SVGAGI come from the germline V gene. CDR3 nucleotides: TGTGCCACGACCCGGGACAGAGAGACCCAGTACTTC. Translating gives CATTRDRETQYF.

The chain employs TRBV29-1 and TRBJ2-1, with TRBD1 identical over 7 bases. Losses at the gene ends were 5 bases for V and 6 bases for J; bases not matched to a gene: 7. Germline values: CDR1 SQVTM, CDR2 ANQGSEA. This CDR3 spans 13 amino acids. The CDR3 here is CSVPRGIFNEQFF. For the CDR3, the DNA is TGCAGCGTTCCCAGGGGGATTTTCAATGAGCAGTTCTTC.

Here the CDR3 reads CASSYSTSISGNTIYF. In nucleotides, the CDR3 is TGTGCCAGCAGTTACTCGACTTCGATCTCTGGAAACACCATATATTTT. The gene calls are TRBV6-5 and TRBJ1-3, with D unresolved. The CDR3 length is 16 residues. V was cut by 0 bases and J by 0 bases, with 9 bases left in between. CDR1 is MNHEY and CDR2 is SVGAGI in the germline V gene.

J is TRBJ1-2 and V is TRBV27, with TRBD1 identical over 10 bases. The germline V gene has CDR1 MNHEY and CDR2 SMNVEV (reference sequence). V shed 4 bases and J 5 bases; nucleotides not matched to a gene: 7. The CDR3 has 15 residues. The CDR3 region has the DNA TGTGCCAGCAGTTCCGAGGACAGGGGGTGGTATGGCTACACCTTC. This codes for CASSSEDRGWYGYTF.

The chain links TRBV30 to TRBJ2-5; TRBD2 aligns across 7 bases. The V and J ends lost 2 bases and 5 bases, in that order; junction bases with no gene match: 5. The CDR3 spans 13 residues. CDR1 is GTSNPN and CDR2 is SVGIG in the germline V gene (reference sequence). The CDR3 reads CAWSLGGIETQYF. The CDR3 DNA sequence: TGTGCCTGGAGTCTGGGGGGGATCGAGACCCAGTACTTC.

V gene TRBV4-1 combines with J gene TRBJ1-1, with D unclear. The germline V gene has CDR1 MGHRA and CDR2 YSYEKL. V lost 1 base to trimming and J lost 1 base, with 7 bases between them. The CDR3 covers 14 residues. As DNA, the CDR3 is TGCGCCAGCAGCCAAGTCGGGAAGAACACTGAAGCTTTCTTT. Translated, it gives CASSQVGKNTEAFF.